A selection of T cell receptor beta chains follows, all from one sample in a study of regulatory T cells in long-lasting Graves disease. TCRdb fed the multiplex PCR reads into MiXCR, producing one record per CDR3 protein. This repertoire shows approximately 470,000 distinct CDR3 sequences, roughly 20% found once; its top ten account for over 7.5%. Sequenced material: peripheral blood mononuclear cells (PBMCs), taken when the disease was refractory, from a patient treated with antithyroid drugs. The receptors originated from a female donor with Graves disease. The CDR3 runs from the conserved cysteine through the conserved F or W. D genes are given only for firm matches. For some rows the clone size is stated as once, few or many, or as a class when expanded; others skip it.

d_call | j_call | v_call | clone_size | cdr3_aa | cdr3_nt
TRBD1 | TRBJ1-2 | TRBV5-1 | many | CASSFNTGTGYGYTF | TGCGCCAGCAGCTTTAATACCGGGACAGGCTATGGCTACACCTTC
- | TRBJ2-4 | TRBV9 | - | CASSVGGAGLAENIQYF | TGTGCCAGCAGCGTTGGGGGGGCTGGGCTAGCGGAAAACATTCAGTACTTC
TRBD1 | TRBJ2-1 | TRBV27 | few | CASSPGQGYNEQFF | TGTGCCAGCAGTCCGGGACAGGGCTACAATGAGCAGTTCTTC
TRBD2 | TRBJ2-7 | TRBV27 | - | CASSPPSGSFYEQYF | TGTGCCAGCAGCCCCCCAAGCGGGAGTTTCTACGAGCAGTACTTC
- | TRBJ1-1 | TRBV20-1 | - | CSATGTLASEAFF | TGCAGTGCTACTGGGACTCTAGCTTCTGAAGCATTCTTT
TRBD2 | TRBJ2-7 | TRBV7-8 | many | CASSPRTSGPVVREQYF | TGTGCCAGCAGCCCCAGGACTAGCGGCCCTGTAGTGCGCGAGCAGTACTTC
- | TRBJ2-3 | TRBV29-1 | few | CSTRQAEEGRDTQYF | TGCAGCACCCGACAGGCAGAAGAGGGTAGAGATACGCAGTATTTT
TRBD1 | TRBJ1-5 | TRBV5-5 | few | CASSLVGTGKSPQHF | TGTGCCAGCAGCTTGGTTGGGACAGGGAAAAGTCCCCAGCATTTT
- | TRBJ1-2 | TRBV4-3 | - | CASSQDGGAGGNYYGYTF | TGCGCCAGCAGCCAAGATGGCGGTGCGGGGGGGAACTATTATGGCTACACCTTC
TRBD2 | TRBJ2-1 | TRBV27 | few | CASSFKAGAYNEQFF | TGTGCCAGCAGTTTCAAAGCGGGAGCCTACAATGAGCAGTTCTTC
TRBD1 | TRBJ1-1 | TRBV28 | many | CASSLGRDRAEAFF | TGTGCCAGCAGTTTAGGCCGGGACAGGGCTGAAGCTTTCTTT
- | TRBJ2-7 | TRBV14 | few | CASSREKGRYEQYF | TGTGCCAGCAGCCGGGAGAAGGGCCGCTACGAGCAGTACTTC
- | TRBJ2-1 | TRBV5-6 | - | CASSFWYNEQFF | TGTGCCAGCAGCTTTTGGTACAATGAGCAGTTCTTC
- | TRBJ2-4 | TRBV7-8 | few | CASSPHPGSKNIQYF | TGTGCCAGCAGCCCCCACCCGGGCAGCAAAAACATTCAGTACTTC
TRBD1 | TRBJ1-2 | TRBV3-1 | - | CASSQDTGTGYGYTF | TGTGCCAGCAGCCAAGATACCGGGACAGGGTATGGCTACACCTTC
TRBD1 | TRBJ1-6 | TRBV5-5 | - | CASSLRGQGVNSPLHF | TGTGCCAGCAGCTTGCGCGGACAGGGGGTTAATTCACCCCTCCACTTT
- | TRBJ1-3 | TRBV7-3 | few | CASRIRNTIYF | TGTGCCAGCAGGATCAGAAACACCATATATTTT
- | TRBJ1-2 | TRBV6-1 | many | CASGRTGGQGYTF | TGTGCCAGCGGACGAACTGGGGGGCAAGGCTACACCTTC
TRBD1 | TRBJ2-7 | TRBV15 | few | CATSRALTGGNSYEQYF | TGTGCCACCAGCAGAGCCCTGACAGGGGGCAACTCCTACGAGCAGTACTTC
- | TRBJ2-7 | TRBV6-1 | many | CASSEMRAVGYEQYF | TGTGCCAGCAGTGAAATGCGGGCGGTAGGGTACGAGCAGTACTTC
- | TRBJ2-7 | TRBV5-1 | - | CASSLSAGRYEQYF | TGCGCCAGCAGCTTGTCGGCGGGGCGCTACGAGCAGTACTTC
- | TRBJ2-7 | TRBV28 | many | CASSFGTGDYEQYF | TGTGCCAGCAGTTTTGGAACAGGAGACTACGAGCAGTACTTC
TRBD2 | TRBJ2-5 | TRBV2 | many | CASSWTSVVGTQYF | TGTGCCAGCAGTTGGACTAGCGTGGTGGGGACCCAGTACTTC
- | TRBJ2-5 | TRBV20-1 | many | CSARDSEGLQETQYF | TGCAGTGCTAGAGATTCGGAGGGCCTCCAAGAGACCCAGTACTTC
TRBD1 | TRBJ2-7 | TRBV6-5 | many | CASSYTGQVEQYF | TGTGCCAGCAGTTACACGGGACAGGTCGAGCAGTACTTC
- | TRBJ2-1 | TRBV7-9 | - | CASSHARGDRRSYNEQFF | TGTGCCAGCAGCCATGCCCGAGGGGACCGCAGATCCTACAATGAGCAGTTCTTC
TRBD2 | TRBJ2-7 | TRBV7-2 | - | CASSLPSGRAYYEQYF | TGTGCCAGCAGCTTACCTAGCGGGAGGGCATACTACGAGCAGTACTTC
- | TRBJ1-5 | TRBV12-3/TRBV12-4 | many | CASSPGGLSNQPQHF | TGTGCCAGCAGCCCTGGGGGACTCTCCAATCAGCCCCAGCATTTT